This T cell receptor (beta chain) stems from a study of cytomegalovirus exposure and HLA in healthy donors. Study-wide points: In an earlier analysis, in under 700 donors, most V segments appeared productive either ~90% or ~30% of the time. The study dropped some indistinguishable V segments, TRBV6-2 and TRBV6-3 among them. Common viral pathogens (according to a later analysis) appeared linked to several of the most significant clusters.

In the PCR, 60 Vbeta and 13 Jbeta primers were used. TCRdb keeps only in-frame clones here, not all; method: immunoSEQ multiplex PCR. Among some 130,000 clones, around 77% were seen once, and the ten largest hold approximately 2%. The V end lost 3 bases, the J end lost 4 bases, and 23 bases lay between the germline ends. This CDR3 contains 17 residues. Germline V gives CDR1 SGHDT, CDR2 YYEEEE. On this clone: Its antigen remains unidentified.

Sample: PBMCs. V usage is TRBV5-6 and J usage is TRBJ2-7; tentatively, D is TRBD1 (5 bases). This TCR derives from a man younger than 45 in good health and CMV-seronegative. Here the CDR3 reads CASSSYRTPYLGYEQYF. CDR3 DNA: TGTGCCAGCAGCTCATATCGGACACCTTACCTTGGGTACGAGCAGTACTTC. The full variable domain, rest sourced from reference TRBV5-6 and TRBJ2-7, is DAGVTQSPTHLIKTRGQQVTLRCSPKSGHDTVSWYQQALGQGPQFIFQYYEEEERQRGNFPDRFSGHQFPNYSSELNVNALLLGDSALYLCASSSYRTPYLGYEQYFGPGTRLTVT.